A selection of T cell receptor beta chains follows, all from one sample in a study of CD8 T cells in Susac syndrome. TCRdb passed the immunoSEQ multiplex PCR reads through MiXCR, listing each CDR3 protein once. The profile shows 150,000 to 160,000 distinct CDR3 sequences, 85% to 95% of them singletons. Material: CD8+ T cells from PBMCs. These receptor sequences come from a human donor with multiple sclerosis. Both conserved end residues are part of each CDR3. A D gene is named only where the DNA matches it firmly. Only some rows state a clone size, as once, few, many or a class for expanded clones.

TRBV19,-,-,TRBJ2-7,CASSPVPGMDYEQYF,TGTGCCAGTAGCCCAGTACCGGGTATGGACTACGAGCAGTACTTC
TRBV15,-,-,TRBJ2-5,CATSSPDWVGGRETQYF,TGTGCCACCAGCTCCCCGGACTGGGTTGGTGGACGGGAGACCCAGTACTTC
TRBV3-1,TRBD2,-,TRBJ2-3,CASSQDREGTDTQYF,TGTGCCAGCAGCCAAGACAGGGAGGGAACAGATACGCAGTATTTT
TRBV25-1,TRBD1,-,TRBJ1-2,CASETGYGYTF,TGTGCCAGCGAGACAGGGTATGGCTACACCTTC
TRBV9,TRBD2,-,TRBJ2-7,CASSAGGGPSEQYF,TGTGCCAGCAGCGCGGGGGGGGGTCCCTCCGAGCAGTACTTC
TRBV27,-,-,TRBJ1-2,CASSLSERYGYTF,TGTGCCAGCAGTTTATCCGAACGTTATGGCTACACCTTC
TRBV6-2/TRBV6-3,TRBD2,-,TRBJ2-7,CASGVAGAYEQYF,TGTGCCAGCGGTGTGGCGGGGGCCTACGAGCAGTACTTC
TRBV13,TRBD1,-,TRBJ1-6,CASRGTGADFFPLHF,TGTGCCAGCAGGGGGACAGGGGCCGATTTTTTTCCCCTCCACTTT
TRBV27,TRBD2,once,TRBJ2-1,CASSLSSGGPEQFF,TGTGCCAGCAGTTTATCTAGCGGGGGGCCAGAGCAGTTCTTC
TRBV4-1,-,-,TRBJ1-5,CASSHPDSINQPQHF,TGCGCCAGCAGCCACCCGGACAGTATTAACCAGCCCCAGCATTTT
TRBV20-1,-,-,TRBJ2-2,CSSADKNTGELFF,TGCAGCTCCGCGGACAAGAACACCGGGGAGCTGTTTTTT
TRBV2,-,once,TRBJ2-7,CASSAGTRDEQYF,TGTGCCAGCAGTGCCGGGACGAGAGACGAGCAGTACTTC
TRBV29-1,TRBD1,-,TRBJ1-2,CSVSSGGLNYGYTF,TGCAGCGTTTCTTCAGGGGGCCTCAACTATGGCTACACCTTC
TRBV30,-,-,TRBJ2-7,CACPRGYEQYF,TGTGCCTGCCCCCGGGGTTACGAGCAGTACTTC
TRBV27,-,-,TRBJ2-5,CASSLSFRGGETQYF,TGTGCCAGCAGTTTATCCTTTCGGGGTGGCGAGACCCAGTACTTC
TRBV20-1,-,-,TRBJ1-1,CSARAGEAFF,TGCAGTGCAAGGGCTGGAGAAGCTTTCTTT
TRBV6-2/TRBV6-3,-,-,TRBJ2-3,CASNGESDTQYF,TGTGCCAGCAACGGAGAGTCAGATACGCAGTATTTT
TRBV19,-,-,TRBJ2-7,CASSIRYSYEQYF,TGTGCCAGTAGTATACGTTACAGCTACGAGCAGTACTTC
TRBV2,TRBD1,once,TRBJ1-6,CASSTGVSSYNSPLHF,TGTGCCAGCAGCACAGGGGTGAGCTCCTATAATTCACCCCTCCACTTT
TRBV6-1,TRBD1,-,TRBJ1-6,CASSEPTGNSPLHF,TGTGCCAGCAGTGAACCGACAGGGAATTCACCCCTCCACTTT
TRBV20-1,-,once,TRBJ2-5,CSARGIGQQETQYF,TGCAGTGCTAGAGGGATAGGACAGCAAGAGACCCAGTACTTC
TRBV24-1,-,-,TRBJ2-1,CATSPGGDEQFF,TGTGCCACCAGTCCAGGTGGGGATGAGCAGTTCTTC
TRBV9,-,once,TRBJ2-7,CASSLGSGTHYEQYF,TGTGCCAGCAGCCTAGGCTCCGGGACCCATTACGAGCAGTACTTC
TRBV28,TRBD2,-,TRBJ2-1,CASSTVAGGRDEQFF,TGTGCCAGCAGTACAGTAGCGGGGGGGCGCGATGAGCAGTTCTTC
TRBV7-9,-,-,TRBJ1-5,CASSPGGRVQPQHF,TGTGCCAGCAGCCCAGGTGGCAGGGTACAGCCCCAGCATTTT
TRBV15,TRBD1,-,TRBJ1-2,CATTGTETYGYTF,TGTGCCACCACCGGGACAGAAACGTATGGCTACACCTTC
TRBV7-9,-,-,TRBJ2-3,CASIAGGRSTDTQYF,TGTGCCAGCATCGCCGGGGGACGGAGCACAGATACGCAGTATTTT
TRBV5-6,-,-,TRBJ1-2,CASSQITGIANYGYTF,TGTGCCAGCAGCCAGATCACAGGGATAGCTAACTATGGCTACACCTTC
TRBV12-3/TRBV12-4,-,-,TRBJ2-2,CASSFSGKANTGELFF,TGTGCCAGCAGTTTCTCGGGGAAAGCGAACACCGGGGAGCTGTTTTTT
TRBV27,-,-,TRBJ2-2,CASRYGRNTGELFF,TGTGCCAGCAGATACGGACGGAACACCGGGGAGCTGTTTTTT
TRBV2,-,-,TRBJ1-3,CASSEAVRAYTSGNTIYF,TGTGCCAGCAGTGAAGCGGTCAGGGCTTACACCTCTGGAAACACCATATATTTT
TRBV20-1,-,-,TRBJ2-1,CSARDPEANEQFF,TGCAGTGCTAGGGATCCAGAGGCCAATGAGCAGTTCTTC
TRBV5-1,TRBD2,-,TRBJ2-5,CASSPRLAVPEYF,TGCGCCAGCAGCCCACGACTAGCGGTCCCCGAGTACTTC
TRBV15,TRBD1,-,TRBJ2-5,CATSTRDRRTETQYF,TGTGCCACCAGCACAAGGGACAGGAGAACCGAGACCCAGTACTTC
TRBV4-2,-,-,TRBJ2-7,CASRDGAETYEQYF,TGTGCCAGTAGAGATGGGGCCGAAACCTACGAGCAGTACTTC
TRBV10-2,-,-,TRBJ2-1,CASSESSARSSYNEQFF,TGCGCCAGCAGTGAGTCGAGTGCCAGGAGCTCCTACAATGAGCAGTTCTTC
TRBV7-9,-,-,TRBJ2-3,CASSPPVSGTDTQYF,TGTGCCAGCAGCCCCCCGGTTAGCGGCACAGATACGCAGTATTTT
TRBV6-5,-,once,TRBJ2-7,CASGAGNWGNEQYF,TGTGCCAGCGGCGCGGGGAACTGGGGTAACGAGCAGTACTTC
TRBV2,TRBD1,-,TRBJ1-2,CASSETDRVNYGYTF,TGTGCCAGCAGTGAAACGGACAGGGTCAACTATGGCTACACCTTC